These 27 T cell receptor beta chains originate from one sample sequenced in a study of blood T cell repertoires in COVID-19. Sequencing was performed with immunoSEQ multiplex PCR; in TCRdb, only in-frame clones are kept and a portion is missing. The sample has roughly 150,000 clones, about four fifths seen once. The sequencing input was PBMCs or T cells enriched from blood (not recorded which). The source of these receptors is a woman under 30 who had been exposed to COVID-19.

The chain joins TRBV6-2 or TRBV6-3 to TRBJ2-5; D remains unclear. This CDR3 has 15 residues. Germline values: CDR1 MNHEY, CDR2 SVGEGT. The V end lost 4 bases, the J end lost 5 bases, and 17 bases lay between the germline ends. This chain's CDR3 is CASSSLSVVRETQYF. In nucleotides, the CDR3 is TGTGCCAGCAGTTCCCTCTCGGTGGTCCGGGAGACCCAGTACTTC.

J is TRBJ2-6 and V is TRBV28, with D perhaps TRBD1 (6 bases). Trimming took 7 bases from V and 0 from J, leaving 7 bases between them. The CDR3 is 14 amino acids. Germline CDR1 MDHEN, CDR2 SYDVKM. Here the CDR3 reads CASTGDSGANVLTF. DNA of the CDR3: TGTGCCAGCACAGGGGACTCTGGGGCCAACGTCCTGACTTTC.

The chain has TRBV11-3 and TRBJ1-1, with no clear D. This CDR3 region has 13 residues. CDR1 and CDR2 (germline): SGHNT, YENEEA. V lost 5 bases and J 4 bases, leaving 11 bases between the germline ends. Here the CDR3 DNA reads TGTGCCAGCAGCCAAGCCGAGGGCACTGAAGCTTTCTTT. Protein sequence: CASSQAEGTEAFF.

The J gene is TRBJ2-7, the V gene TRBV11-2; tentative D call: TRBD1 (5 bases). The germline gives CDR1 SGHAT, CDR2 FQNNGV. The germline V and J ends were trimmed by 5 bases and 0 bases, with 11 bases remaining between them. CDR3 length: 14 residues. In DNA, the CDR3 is TGTGCCAGCAGCACCTCGACAGCCTCCTACGAGCAGTACTTC. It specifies CASSTSTASYEQYF.

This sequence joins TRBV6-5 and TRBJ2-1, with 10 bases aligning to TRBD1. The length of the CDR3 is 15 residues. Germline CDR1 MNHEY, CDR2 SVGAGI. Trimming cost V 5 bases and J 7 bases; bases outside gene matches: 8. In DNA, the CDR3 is TGTGCCAGCAGTATTGGGACAGGGGTTTATAATGAGCAGTTCTTC. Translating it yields CASSIGTGVYNEQFF.

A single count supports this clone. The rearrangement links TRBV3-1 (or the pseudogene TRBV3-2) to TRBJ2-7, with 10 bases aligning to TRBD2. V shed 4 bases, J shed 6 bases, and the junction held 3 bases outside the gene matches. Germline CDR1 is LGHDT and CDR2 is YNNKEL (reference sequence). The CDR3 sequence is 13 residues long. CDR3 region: CASSLGLAREQYF. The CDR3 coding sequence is TGTGCCAGCAGCCTGGGACTAGCGCGCGAGCAGTACTTC.

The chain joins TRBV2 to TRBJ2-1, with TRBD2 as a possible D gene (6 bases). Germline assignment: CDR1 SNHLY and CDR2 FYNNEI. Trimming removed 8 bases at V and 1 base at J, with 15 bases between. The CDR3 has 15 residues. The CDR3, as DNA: TGTGCCAGCCTTCGAGGGACTGTATCCTACAATGAGCAGTTCTTC. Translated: CASLRGTVSYNEQFF. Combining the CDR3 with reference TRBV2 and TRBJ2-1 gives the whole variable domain EPEVTQTPSHQVTQMGQEVILRCVPISNHLYFYWYRQILGQKVEFLVSFYNNEISEKSEIFDDQFSVERPDGSNFTLKIRSTKLEDSAMYFCASLRGTVSYNEQFFGPGTRLTVL.

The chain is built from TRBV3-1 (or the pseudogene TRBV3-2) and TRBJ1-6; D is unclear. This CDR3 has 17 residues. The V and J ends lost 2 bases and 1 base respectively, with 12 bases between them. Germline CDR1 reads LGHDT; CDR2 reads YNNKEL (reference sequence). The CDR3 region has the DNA TGTGCCAGCAGCCAATTGGGAGGGTTTTCCTATAATTCACCCCTCCACTTT. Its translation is CASSQLGGFSYNSPLHF.

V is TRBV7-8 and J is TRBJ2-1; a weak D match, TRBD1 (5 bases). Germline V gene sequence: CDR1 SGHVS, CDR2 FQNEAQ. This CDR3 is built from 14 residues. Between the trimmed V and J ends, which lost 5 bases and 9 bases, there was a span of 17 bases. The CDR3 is CASSASDTRGEQFF. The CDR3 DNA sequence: TGTGCCAGCAGCGCTTCGGACACCCGCGGTGAGCAGTTCTTC.

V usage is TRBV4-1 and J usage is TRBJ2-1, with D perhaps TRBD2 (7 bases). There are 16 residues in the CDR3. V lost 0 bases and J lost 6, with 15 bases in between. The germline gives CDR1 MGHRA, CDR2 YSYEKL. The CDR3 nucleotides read TGCGCCAGCAGCCAAGATTTCGGACTAGGGGGCAATGAGCAGTTCTTC. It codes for CASSQDFGLGGNEQFF.

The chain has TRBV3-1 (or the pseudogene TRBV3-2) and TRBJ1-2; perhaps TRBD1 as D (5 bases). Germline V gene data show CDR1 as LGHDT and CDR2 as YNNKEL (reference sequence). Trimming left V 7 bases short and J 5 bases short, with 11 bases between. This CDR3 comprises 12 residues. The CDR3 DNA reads TGTGCCAGCACGGGGGACTTTTATGGCTACACCTTC. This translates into CASTGDFYGYTF.

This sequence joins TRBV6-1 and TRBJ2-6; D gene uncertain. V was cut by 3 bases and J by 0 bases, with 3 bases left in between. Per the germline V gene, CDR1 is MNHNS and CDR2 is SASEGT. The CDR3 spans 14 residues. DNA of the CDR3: TGTGCCAGCAGTGAGAGCTCTGGGGCCAACGTCCTGACTTTC. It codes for CASSESSGANVLTF.

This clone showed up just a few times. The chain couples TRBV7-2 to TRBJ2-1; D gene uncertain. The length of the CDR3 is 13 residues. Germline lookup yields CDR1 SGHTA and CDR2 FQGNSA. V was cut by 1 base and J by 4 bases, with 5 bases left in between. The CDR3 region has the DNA TGTGCCAGCAGCTTAGTCCGGTACAATGAGCAGTTCTTC. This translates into CASSLVRYNEQFF.

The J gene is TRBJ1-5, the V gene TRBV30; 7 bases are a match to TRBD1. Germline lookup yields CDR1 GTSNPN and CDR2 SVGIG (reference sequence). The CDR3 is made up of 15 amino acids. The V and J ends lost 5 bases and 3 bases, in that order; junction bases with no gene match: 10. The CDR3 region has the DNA TGTGCCTGGGCCCCAACGGGACAGTACAATCAGCCCCAGCATTTT. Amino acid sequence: CAWAPTGQYNQPQHF.

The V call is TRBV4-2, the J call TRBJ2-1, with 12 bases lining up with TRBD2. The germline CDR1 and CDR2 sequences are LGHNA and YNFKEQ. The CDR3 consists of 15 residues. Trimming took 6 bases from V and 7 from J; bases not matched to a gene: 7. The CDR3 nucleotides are TGTGCCAGCAGACCAGGACTAGCGGGGTTGAATGAGCAGTTCTTC. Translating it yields CASRPGLAGLNEQFF.

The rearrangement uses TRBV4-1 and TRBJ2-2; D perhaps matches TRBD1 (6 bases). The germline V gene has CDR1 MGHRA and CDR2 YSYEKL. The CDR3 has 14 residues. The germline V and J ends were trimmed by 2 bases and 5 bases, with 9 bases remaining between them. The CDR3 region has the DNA TGCGCCAGCAGCCAAACAGGGCGTACCGGGGAGCTGTTTTTT. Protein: CASSQTGRTGELFF.

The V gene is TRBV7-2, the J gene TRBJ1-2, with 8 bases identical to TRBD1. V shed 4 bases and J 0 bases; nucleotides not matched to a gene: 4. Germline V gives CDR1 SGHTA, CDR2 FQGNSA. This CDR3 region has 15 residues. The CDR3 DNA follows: TGTGCCAGCAGCTCGGAGACAGGGGCTAACTATGGCTACACCTTC. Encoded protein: CASSSETGANYGYTF.

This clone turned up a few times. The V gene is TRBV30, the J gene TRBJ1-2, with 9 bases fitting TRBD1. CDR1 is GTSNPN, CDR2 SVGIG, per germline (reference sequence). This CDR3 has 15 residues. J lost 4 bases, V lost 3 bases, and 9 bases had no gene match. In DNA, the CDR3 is TGTGCCTGGAGACTCTGGGACAGGGAAACCTATGGCTACACCTTC. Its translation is CAWRLWDRETYGYTF.

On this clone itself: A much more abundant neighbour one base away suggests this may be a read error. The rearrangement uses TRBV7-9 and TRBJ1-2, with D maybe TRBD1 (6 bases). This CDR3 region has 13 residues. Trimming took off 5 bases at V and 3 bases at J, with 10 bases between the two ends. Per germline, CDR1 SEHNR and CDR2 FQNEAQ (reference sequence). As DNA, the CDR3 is TGTGCCAGCAGCCCTCGACAGGACTATGGCTACACCTTC. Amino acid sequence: CASSPRQDYGYTF.

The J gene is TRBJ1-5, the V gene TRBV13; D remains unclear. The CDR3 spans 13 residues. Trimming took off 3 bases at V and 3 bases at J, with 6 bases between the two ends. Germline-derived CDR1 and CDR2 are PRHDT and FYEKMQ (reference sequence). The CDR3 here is CASSLGPNQPQHF. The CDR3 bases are TGTGCCAGCAGCTTGGGCCCCAATCAGCCCCAGCATTTT.

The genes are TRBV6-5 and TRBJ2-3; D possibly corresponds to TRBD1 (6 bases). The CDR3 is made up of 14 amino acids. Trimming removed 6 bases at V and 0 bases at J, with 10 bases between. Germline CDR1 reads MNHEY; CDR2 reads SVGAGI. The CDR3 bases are TGTGCCAGCAGACTACAGGGTAGCACAGATACGCAGTATTTT. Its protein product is CASRLQGSTDTQYF.

The CDR3 DNA sequence: TGTGCCAGCAGCCCGCCTTACTGGACTAGGCAAACCAAAAACATTCAGTACTTC. It codes for CASSPPYWTRQTKNIQYF. The chain carries TRBV7-9 and TRBJ2-4, with 7 bases fitting TRBD2. Germline trimming cut 5 bases from V and 2 bases from J; bases unmatched to any gene: 15. The CDR3 runs 18 residues. CDR1 is SEHNR and CDR2 is FQNEAQ in the germline V gene (reference sequence).

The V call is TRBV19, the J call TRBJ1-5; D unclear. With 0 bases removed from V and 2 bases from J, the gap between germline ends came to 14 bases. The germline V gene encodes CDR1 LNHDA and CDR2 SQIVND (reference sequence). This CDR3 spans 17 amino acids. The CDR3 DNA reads TGTGCCAGTAGTATAGATCGCTGGGAGACCGGCAATCAGCCCCAGCATTTT. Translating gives CASSIDRWETGNQPQHF.

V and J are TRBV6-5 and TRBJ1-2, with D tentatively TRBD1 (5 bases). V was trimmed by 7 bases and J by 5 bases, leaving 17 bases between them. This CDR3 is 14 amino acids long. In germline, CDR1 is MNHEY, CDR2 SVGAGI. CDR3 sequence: CASNRGGAGYGYTF. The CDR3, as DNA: TGTGCCAGCAATCGGGGAGGGGCGGGGTATGGCTACACCTTC.

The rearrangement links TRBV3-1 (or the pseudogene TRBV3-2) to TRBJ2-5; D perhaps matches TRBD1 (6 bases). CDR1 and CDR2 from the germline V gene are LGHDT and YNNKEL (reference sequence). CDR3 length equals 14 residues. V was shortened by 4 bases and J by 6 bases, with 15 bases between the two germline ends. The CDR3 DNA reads TGTGCCAGCAGCCCTTACAGGGTGATACAGACCCAGTACTTC. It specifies CASSPYRVIQTQYF.

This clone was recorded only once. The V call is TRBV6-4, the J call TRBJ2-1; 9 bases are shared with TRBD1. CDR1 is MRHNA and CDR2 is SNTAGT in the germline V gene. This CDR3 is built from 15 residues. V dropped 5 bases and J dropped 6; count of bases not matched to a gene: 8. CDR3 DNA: TGTGCCAGCAGTAAAGGACAGGGGAGGAGCAATGAGCAGTTCTTC. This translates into CASSKGQGRSNEQFF.

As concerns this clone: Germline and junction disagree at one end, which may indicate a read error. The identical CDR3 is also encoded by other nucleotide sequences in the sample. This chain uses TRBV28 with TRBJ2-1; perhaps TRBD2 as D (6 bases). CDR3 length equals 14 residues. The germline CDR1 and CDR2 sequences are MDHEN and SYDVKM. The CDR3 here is CASSPGGKPNEQFF. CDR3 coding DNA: TGCGCCAGCAGCCCAGGAGGGAAACCCAATGAGCAGTTCTTC.